This T cell receptor (beta chain) was retrieved from a study of T cell responses to AZD1222 COVID-19 vaccine. Study-level points and caveats: An increase in Spike-specific TCR breadth and depth was observed after two AZD1222 doses. Most donors were white British, females outnumbered males, and clonal diversity was possibly underestimated.

Of note for this clone: Its antigen is undetermined.

Sequencing used immunoSEQ multiplex PCR; TCRdb keeps in-frame clones, though not all of them. The sample carries fewer than 55,000 clones, approximately 86% recorded once. The sequence was obtained from an adult in good health. This sample comprised peripheral blood, obtained on day 0 of AZD1222 vaccination.

The CDR3 loop reads CASSRISGNTQYF. DNA for the CDR3: TGTGCCAGCAGCCGAATCAGCGGGAATACGCAGTATTTT. This chain joins TRBV14 and TRBJ2-3; 7 positions agree with TRBD2. CDR3 length equals 13 residues. From germline, CDR1 is SGHDN and CDR2 FVKESK. The V segment lost 4 bases and the J segment 7 bases; nucleotides outside the gene matches: 5.